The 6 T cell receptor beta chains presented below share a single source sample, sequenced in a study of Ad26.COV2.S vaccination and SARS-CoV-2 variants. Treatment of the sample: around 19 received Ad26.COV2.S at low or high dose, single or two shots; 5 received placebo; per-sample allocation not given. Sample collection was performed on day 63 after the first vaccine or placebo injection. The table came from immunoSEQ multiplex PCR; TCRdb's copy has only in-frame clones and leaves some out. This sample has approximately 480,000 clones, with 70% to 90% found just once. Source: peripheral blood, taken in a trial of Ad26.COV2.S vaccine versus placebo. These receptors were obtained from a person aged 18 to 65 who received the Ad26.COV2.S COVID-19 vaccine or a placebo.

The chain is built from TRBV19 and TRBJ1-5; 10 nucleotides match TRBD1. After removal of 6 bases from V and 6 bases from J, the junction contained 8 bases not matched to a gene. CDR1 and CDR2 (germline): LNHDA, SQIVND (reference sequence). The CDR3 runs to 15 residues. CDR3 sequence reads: CASRETGGAGQPQHF. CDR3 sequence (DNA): TGTGCCAGTAGGGAGACAGGGGGCGCGGGTCAGCCCCAGCATTTT.

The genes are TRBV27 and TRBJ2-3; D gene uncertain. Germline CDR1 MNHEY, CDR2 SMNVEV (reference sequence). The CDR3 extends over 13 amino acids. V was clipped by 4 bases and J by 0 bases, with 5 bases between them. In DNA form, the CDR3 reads TGTGCCAGCAGTTCGCCCAGCACAGATACGCAGTATTTT. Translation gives CASSSPSTDTQYF.

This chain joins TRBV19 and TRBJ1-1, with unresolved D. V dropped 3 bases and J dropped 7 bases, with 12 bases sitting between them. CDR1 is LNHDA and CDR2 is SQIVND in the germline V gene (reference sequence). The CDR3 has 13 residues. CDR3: CASSMVVSFEAFF. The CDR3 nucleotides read TGTGCCAGTAGTATGGTGGTCTCCTTTGAAGCTTTCTTT. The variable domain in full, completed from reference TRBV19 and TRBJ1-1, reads DGGITQSPKYLFRKEGQNVTLSCEQNLNHDAMYWYRQDPGQGLRLIYYSQIVNDFQKGDIAEGYSVSREKKESFPLTVTSAQKNPTAFYLCASSMVVSFEAFFGQGTRLTVV.

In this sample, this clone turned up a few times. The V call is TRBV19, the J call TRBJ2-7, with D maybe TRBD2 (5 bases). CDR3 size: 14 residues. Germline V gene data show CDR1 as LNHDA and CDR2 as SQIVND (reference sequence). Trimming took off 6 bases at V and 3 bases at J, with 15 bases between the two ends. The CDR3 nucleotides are TGTGCCAGTAGCTCCGGGATCTGGGGCTACGAGCAGTACTTC. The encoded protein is CASSSGIWGYEQYF.

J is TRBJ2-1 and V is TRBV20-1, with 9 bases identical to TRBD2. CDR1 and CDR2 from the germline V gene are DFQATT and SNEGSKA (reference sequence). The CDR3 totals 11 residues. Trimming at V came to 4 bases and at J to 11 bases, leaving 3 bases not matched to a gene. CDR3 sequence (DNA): TGCAGTGCTATGACTAGCGGAAAGCAGTTCTTC. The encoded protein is CSAMTSGKQFF.

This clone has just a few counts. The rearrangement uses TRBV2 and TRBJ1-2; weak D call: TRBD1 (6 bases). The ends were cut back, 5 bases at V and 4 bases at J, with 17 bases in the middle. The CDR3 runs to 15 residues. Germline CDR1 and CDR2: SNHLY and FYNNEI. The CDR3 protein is CASSLKVDSPYGYTF. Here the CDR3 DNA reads TGTGCCAGCAGTTTAAAAGTGGACAGCCCCTATGGCTACACCTTC. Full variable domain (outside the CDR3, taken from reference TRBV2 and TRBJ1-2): EPEVTQTPSHQVTQMGQEVILRCVPISNHLYFYWYRQILGQKVEFLVSFYNNEISEKSEIFDDQFSVERPDGSNFTLKIRSTKLEDSAMYFCASSLKVDSPYGYTFGSGTRLTVV.